Presented here are 25 T cell receptor beta chains from one specimen sequenced in a study of control samples from healthy donors and cancer patients. TCRdb's copy holds only in-frame clones and misses some; the assay was immunoSEQ multiplex PCR. The profile shows about 250,000 clones, 82% of them singletons. What was sequenced was PBMCs. These receptors originate from a woman in her fifties or sixties with lung cancer.

A few counts support this clone. The chain uses TRBV5-8 and TRBJ1-2, with TRBD1 as a possible D gene (5 bases). Germline CDR1 SGHTS, CDR2 YDEGEE. The CDR3 has 15 amino acids. Trimming shortened V by 4 bases and J by 7 bases, and 20 bases separated the two germline ends. CDR3: CASSTTEGRHSGYTF. The CDR3 DNA is TGTGCCAGCAGCACGACCGAGGGGCGCCACTCTGGCTACACCTTC.

This clone was observed once. CDR3 DNA sequence: TGTGCCAGCAGTGAAGTGCGACAGGGGGATGGCAATGAGCAGTTCTTC. Translated: CASSEVRQGDGNEQFF. The V gene is TRBV2, the J gene TRBJ2-1, with 9 bases identical to TRBD1. The CDR3 covers 16 residues. The V gene's germline CDR1 is SNHLY and CDR2 FYNNEI. With V trimmed by 1 base and J by 6 bases, 7 bases remained unmatched.

This sequence joins TRBV28 and TRBJ1-1, with a possible D match to TRBD1 (6 bases). V lost 11 bases and J 0 bases, leaving 13 bases between the germline ends. There are 13 residues in the CDR3. The germline V gene has CDR1 MDHEN and CDR2 SYDVKM. CDR3 DNA: TGTGCCGCTCTAGGGACACTGAACACTGAAGCTTTCTTT. Translated, it gives CAALGTLNTEAFF.

In this sample, this clone turned up once. The rearrangement links TRBV5-1 to TRBJ2-1; 8 bases are a match to TRBD2. The J segment lost 9 bases and the V segment lost 4 bases, leaving 12 bases of the junction unmatched. CDR3 length equals 15 residues. Per the germline V gene, CDR1 is SGHRS and CDR2 is YFSETQ. The CDR3 coding sequence is TGCGCCAGCAGCCTCGGTGGTAGCGGGGTCAGTGAGCAGTTCTTC. Protein sequence: CASSLGGSGVSEQFF. Together with reference TRBV5-1 and TRBJ2-1, the CDR3 gives the full variable domain: KAGVTQTPRYLIKTRGQQVTLSCSPISGHRSVSWYQQTPGQGLQFLFEYFSETQRNKGNFPGRFSGRQFSNSRSEMNVSTLELGDSALYLCASSLGGSGVSEQFFGPGTRLTVL.

V and J are TRBV19 and TRBJ1-2; D is ambiguous. The CDR3 length is 15 residues. The V end lost 3 bases, the J end lost 8 bases, and 19 bases lay between the germline ends. CDR1 is LNHDA and CDR2 is SQIVND in the germline V gene (reference sequence). The CDR3 protein is CASSIGVAQARGYTF. The CDR3 DNA is TGTGCCAGTAGTATTGGGGTCGCGCAGGCCCGCGGCTACACCTTC.

The rearrangement links TRBV15 to TRBJ2-2, with 8 bases fitting TRBD1. Looked up from germline, CDR1 is LNHNV and CDR2 is YYDKDF (reference sequence). The junction had 6 bases not matched to a gene; V was cut back by 1 base and J by 8 bases. This CDR3 spans 15 amino acids. DNA for the CDR3: TGTGCCACCAGCAGAGGACAGGGGAAGGTGGGGGAGCTGTTTTTT. Protein sequence: CATSRGQGKVGELFF.

The gene calls are TRBV27 and TRBJ1-1; no clear D gene. The CDR3 is made up of 15 amino acids. The V end was cut by 4 bases, the J end by 0 bases, with 12 bases between. Germline loops: CDR1 MNHEY, CDR2 SMNVEV (reference sequence). CDR3 loop: CASSSTTNMNTEAFF. Written as DNA, the CDR3 is TGTGCCAGCAGTTCGACGACAAACATGAACACTGAAGCTTTCTTT.

The chain carries TRBV28 and TRBJ1-4; weak D call: TRBD1 (5 bases). The CDR3 contains 14 residues. With 2 bases removed from V and 7 bases from J, the gap between germline ends came to 11 bases. The germline gives CDR1 MDHEN, CDR2 SYDVKM. The CDR3 DNA reads as TGTGCCAGCAGTTTACAGGGCCTATTTGAAAAACTGTTTTTT. It translates to CASSLQGLFEKLFF.

The chain couples TRBV19 to TRBJ2-7, with TRBD1 identical over 10 bases. Germline CDR1 is LNHDA and CDR2 is SQIVND (reference sequence). With V trimmed by 10 bases and J by 1 base, 7 bases remained unmatched. The CDR3 contains 14 residues. CDR3 nucleotides: TGTGCCACCGCTGGACAGGGGGTTTCCTACGAGCAGTACTTC. This gives the protein CATAGQGVSYEQYF.

The rearrangement links TRBV12-5 to TRBJ1-5; 8 bases agree with TRBD1. The germline V gene has CDR1 LGHNT and CDR2 FRNRAP. There are 14 residues in the CDR3. Unmatched junction bases numbered 6, after V lost 4 bases and J lost 7 bases. The CDR3 bases are TGTGCTAGTGGTTCAGGGGGCGCATACCAGCCCCAGCATTTT. It encodes CASGSGGAYQPQHF.

The chain joins TRBV7-6 to TRBJ1-5; TRBD1 might be the D (5 bases). The CDR3 is 15 amino acids. Germline values: CDR1 SGHVS, CDR2 FNYEAQ. V lost 0 bases, J lost 5 bases, and 11 bases lay in between. CDR3 loop: CASSLAWGRDQPQHF. The CDR3 region has the DNA TGTGCCAGCAGCTTAGCCTGGGGCAGGGATCAGCCCCAGCATTTT.

The V gene is TRBV6-5, the J gene TRBJ1-6; unclear D gene. Germline V gene sequence: CDR1 MNHEY, CDR2 SVGAGI. The CDR3 has 13 amino acids. Trimming stripped 7 bases from V and 5 bases from J, with 9 bases between. The DNA of the CDR3 is TGTGCCAGCAAGTGGCAGAATAATTCACCCCTCCACTTT. Protein product: CASKWQNNSPLHF.

V and J are TRBV10-3 and TRBJ1-4; D unclear. Germline lookup yields CDR1 ENHRY and CDR2 SYGVKD. The CDR3 has 15 residues. Trimming took 0 bases from V and 1 from J, leaving 6 bases between them. The CDR3 protein is CAISESGGTNEKLFF. The CDR3 coding sequence is TGTGCCATCAGTGAGTCGGGTGGAACTAATGAAAAACTGTTTTTT.

This clone was counted once. The gene calls are TRBV3-1 (or the pseudogene TRBV3-2) and TRBJ2-7; 12 nucleotides line up with TRBD2. Germline V gene sequence: CDR1 LGHDT, CDR2 YNNKEL (reference sequence). The CDR3 totals 15 residues. V trimming: 3 bases; J trimming: 5 bases; junction bases outside the gene matches: 5. This CDR3 is CASSQGGLAGHEQYF. The CDR3 DNA is TGTGCCAGCAGCCAGGGGGGACTAGCGGGCCACGAGCAGTACTTC.

V is TRBV2 and J is TRBJ1-1, with no clear D. V was clipped by 5 bases and J by 0 bases, with 10 bases between them. This CDR3 has 14 residues. The germline CDR1 and CDR2 sequences are SNHLY and FYNNEI. CDR3 sequence: CASSSQRVNTEAFF. CDR3 coding DNA: TGTGCCAGCAGTTCACAGAGAGTGAACACTGAAGCTTTCTTT.

J is TRBJ2-2 and V is TRBV9; possible D gene TRBD2, 6 bases. Looked up from germline, CDR1 is SGDLS and CDR2 is YYNGEE. V was trimmed by 3 bases and J by 4 bases, leaving 13 bases between them. This CDR3 has 15 residues. CDR3 sequence reads: CASSDRRDPTGELFF. CDR3 nucleotides: TGTGCCAGCAGCGATCGGAGGGATCCCACCGGGGAGCTGTTTTTT. The full variable domain, completed using reference TRBV9 and TRBJ2-2, is DSGVTQTPKHLITATGQRVTLRCSPRSGDLSVYWYQQSLDQGLQFLIQYYNGEERAKGNILERFSAQQFPDLHSELNLSSLELGDSALYFCASSDRRDPTGELFFGEGSRLTVL.

The V gene is TRBV5-4, the J gene TRBJ2-3; perhaps TRBD1 as D (5 bases). V was shortened by 0 bases and J by 1 base, with 9 bases between the two germline ends. CDR3 length: 15 residues. Germline-derived CDR1 and CDR2 are SGHNT and YYREEE (reference sequence). This CDR3 reads CASSLVQGGTDTQYF. The CDR3 coding sequence is TGTGCCAGCAGCTTGGTTCAGGGTGGCACAGATACGCAGTATTTT.

This clone has only a few counts. The chain employs TRBV18 and TRBJ2-2, with D perhaps TRBD1 (5 bases). V lost 2 bases, J lost 7 bases, and 11 bases lay in between. The CDR3 spans 14 residues. Germline CDR1 KGHSH, CDR2 LQKENI. CDR3 nucleotide sequence: TGTGCCAGCTCACCAACAGGAACAGACGGGGAGCTGTTTTTT. Its translation is CASSPTGTDGELFF.

The chain couples TRBV7-6 to TRBJ1-5; TRBD1 aligns across 7 bases. V was clipped by 5 bases and J by 0 bases; unmatched bases: 7. From germline, CDR1 is SGHVS and CDR2 FNYEAQ. The CDR3 covers 16 residues. The CDR3 reads CASSQQTGNSNQPQHF. In DNA, the CDR3 is TGTGCCAGCAGCCAACAGACAGGGAATAGCAATCAGCCCCAGCATTTT.

The chain has TRBV5-6 and TRBJ2-7; D is unclear. Trimming pared 1 base from V and 7 bases from J, leaving 9 bases between. The V gene's germline CDR1 is SGHDT and CDR2 YYEEEE. The CDR3 loop spans 12 amino acids. The CDR3 nucleotides read TGTGCCAGCAGCTTGTATAGTCGGGAGCAGTACTTC. Protein sequence: CASSLYSREQYF. Full variable domain (missing parts from reference TRBV5-6 and TRBJ2-7): DAGVTQSPTHLIKTRGQQVTLRCSPKSGHDTVSWYQQALGQGPQFIFQYYEEEERQRGNFPDRFSGHQFPNYSSELNVNALLLGDSALYLCASSLYSREQYFGPGTRLTVT.

CDR3 bases: TGTGCCAGCAGCTCCTCAGGGGGAGTCGTAGAAAAACTGTTTTTT. Its translation is CASSSSGGVVEKLFF. This chain uses TRBV7-9 with TRBJ1-4; 7 nucleotides line up with TRBD1. J lost 8 bases, V lost 4 bases, and 10 bases had no gene match. Germline V gene lookup returns CDR1 SEHNR and CDR2 FQNEAQ (reference sequence). CDR3 length: 15 amino acids. Together with reference TRBV7-9 and TRBJ1-4, the CDR3 gives the full variable domain: DTGVSQNPRHKITKRGQNVTFRCDPISEHNRLYWYRQTLGQGPEFLTYFQNEAQLEKSRLLSDRFSAERPKGSFSTLEIQRTEQGDSAMYLCASSSSGGVVEKLFFGSGTQLSVL.

The CDR3 DNA follows: TGCAGTGCTAGTCGGGACAGGGTTTCCGAGCAGTACTTC. Encoded protein: CSASRDRVSEQYF. The rearrangement joins TRBV20-1 to TRBJ2-7; 9 bases agree with TRBD1. Trimming removed 3 bases from V and 6 bases from J; junction bases left unmatched: 6. The CDR3 is 13 residues long. Looked up from germline, CDR1 is DFQATT and CDR2 is SNEGSKA (reference sequence).

The rearrangement uses TRBV4-1 and TRBJ2-2; D may be TRBD2 (5 bases). V shed 1 base and J shed 6 bases, with 9 bases lying between them. The CDR3 consists of 14 residues. Germline V gene data show CDR1 as MGHRA and CDR2 as YSYEKL. The CDR3 nucleotides are TGCGCCAGCAGCCAAGGAGGGTTTGCCGGGGAGCTGTTTTTT. Translating it yields CASSQGGFAGELFF.

The CDR3 loop reads CASSPPRHFSGNTIYF. The DNA for the CDR3 is TGTGCCAGCAGTCCCCCGCGACACTTCTCTGGAAACACCATATATTTT. V gene TRBV28 combines with J gene TRBJ1-3; D is unresolved. This CDR3 has 16 amino acids. Germline V gene lookup returns CDR1 MDHEN and CDR2 SYDVKM. The V gene lost 5 bases and the J gene lost 0 bases, with 14 bases spanning the gap. Full variable domain (rest looked up from reference TRBV28 and TRBJ1-3): DVKVTQSSRYLVKRTGEKVFLECVQDMDHENMFWYRQDPGLGLRLIYFSYDVKMKEKGDIPEGYSVSREKKERFSLILESASTNQTSMYLCASSPPRHFSGNTIYFGEGSWLTVV.

The chain is built from TRBV10-3 and TRBJ2-5; D possibly corresponds to TRBD1 (5 bases). V shed 0 bases and J shed 2 bases, with 7 bases lying between them. Germline CDR1 ENHRY, CDR2 SYGVKD. CDR3 length equals 14 residues. CDR3 residues: CAISESYRQETQYF. The CDR3, as DNA: TGTGCCATCAGTGAGTCGTACAGGCAAGAGACCCAGTACTTC.